Detailed here is one T cell receptor beta chain. Its cognate antigen is unknown. PCR used 60 Vbeta primers and 13 Jbeta primers. The method was immunoSEQ multiplex PCR; TCRdb's version includes in-frame clones alone and lacks a portion of them. In the table there are about 160,000 clones, around 84% of which are singletons. The data were obtained in a study of cytomegalovirus exposure and HLA in healthy donors. Study-level findings and limits: Reported findings show TCR beta sequences accurately forecast HLA-A and HLA-B alleles in most subjects.

The CDR3 consists of 15 residues. From germline, CDR1 is MNHNS and CDR2 SASEGT. V was shortened by 5 bases and J by 6 bases, with 17 bases between the two germline ends. The sequencing sample was made of PBMCs. This TCR derives from a man aged 18 to 30 in good health and CMV-seronegative. This sequence joins TRBV6-1 and TRBJ1-5; possibly TRBD1 for D (6 bases). The CDR3 protein is CASSPPRGGGQPQHF. The CDR3 DNA follows: TGTGCCAGCAGTCCCCCCCGGGGGGGCGGTCAGCCCCAGCATTTT.